The rows below give T cell receptor beta chains drawn from one sample of a study of cytomegalovirus exposure and HLA in healthy donors. The data were produced by immunoSEQ multiplex PCR, yet TCRdb's version contains in-frame clones alone and is incomplete. The sample holds 90,000 to 100,000 clones; 55% to 75% are singletons and the top ten take 2.5% to 3%. Input material: PBMCs. These receptors were collected from a man between 45 and 60 years old in good health and CMV-seronegative. CDR3s include the opening cysteine and the closing phenylalanine or tryptophan. Fields, in order: clone size, J gene, V gene, D gene, CDR3 DNA, CDR3 protein. A D gene is named only where the DNA matches it firmly. The listing skips clone size in some rows; elsewhere it reads once, few, many or a size class.

clone_size: NA; j_call: TRBJ2-2; v_call: TRBV5-6; d_call: NA; cdr3_nt: TGTGCCAGCAGCTTGTATAGGAGCGGTCTGAACACCGGGGAGCTGTTTTTT; cdr3_aa: CASSLYRSGLNTGELFF
clone_size: few; j_call: TRBJ1-4; v_call: TRBV5-4; d_call: TRBD1; cdr3_nt: TGTGCCAGCAGCTCAAGGACAGGTGCAACTAATGAAAAACTGTTTTTT; cdr3_aa: CASSSRTGATNEKLFF
clone_size: NA; j_call: TRBJ2-2; v_call: TRBV2; d_call: NA; cdr3_nt: TGTGCCAGCAGTGTGGGCGGGGCATTCGGGGAGCTGTTTTTT; cdr3_aa: CASSVGGAFGELFF
clone_size: NA; j_call: TRBJ2-3; v_call: TRBV9; d_call: TRBD2; cdr3_nt: TGTGCCAGCAGCGTAGCGGCCTTGGGGGGGGTAGCAGATACGCAGTATTTT; cdr3_aa: CASSVAALGGVADTQYF
clone_size: NA; j_call: TRBJ1-3; v_call: TRBV4-3; d_call: TRBD1; cdr3_nt: TGCGCCAGCAGCCAAGAAGTCAGGGGGTACACCATATATTTT; cdr3_aa: CASSQEVRGYTIYF
clone_size: NA; j_call: TRBJ2-7; v_call: TRBV7-2; d_call: TRBD1; cdr3_nt: TGTGCCAGCAGCAGACCGGGACAGACCTACGAGCAGTACTTC; cdr3_aa: CASSRPGQTYEQYF
clone_size: NA; j_call: TRBJ2-7; v_call: TRBV10-3; d_call: TRBD2; cdr3_nt: TGTGCCATCAGTGTCGGGACTAGCGGGTGGTACGAGCAGTACTTC; cdr3_aa: CAISVGTSGWYEQYF
clone_size: few; j_call: TRBJ2-3; v_call: TRBV7-2; d_call: TRBD2; cdr3_nt: TGTGCCAGCAGCGCCTTTAGCGGGGGGACCACAGATACGCAGTATTTT; cdr3_aa: CASSAFSGGTTDTQYF
clone_size: once; j_call: TRBJ2-1; v_call: TRBV6-6; d_call: NA; cdr3_nt: TGTGCCAGCGCCCGAGGAATTGGGTACAATGAGCAGTTCTTC; cdr3_aa: CASARGIGYNEQFF
clone_size: NA; j_call: TRBJ1-5; v_call: TRBV7-2; d_call: TRBD1; cdr3_nt: TGTGCCAGCAGCTTACACAGGGGGATTCAGCCCCAGCATTTT; cdr3_aa: CASSLHRGIQPQHF
clone_size: NA; j_call: TRBJ1-1; v_call: TRBV2; d_call: NA; cdr3_nt: TGTGCCAGCAGCTTAGTGCCGGTCAGGGGACGACGGAACACTGAAGCTTTCTTT; cdr3_aa: CASSLVPVRGRRNTEAFF
clone_size: NA; j_call: TRBJ1-1; v_call: TRBV18; d_call: NA; cdr3_nt: TGTGCCAGCTCACCCCAATTGCCGGGAGAGACTGAAGCTTTCTTT; cdr3_aa: CASSPQLPGETEAFF
clone_size: NA; j_call: TRBJ1-2; v_call: TRBV18; d_call: TRBD1; cdr3_nt: TGTGCCAGCTCACCAACAGGGGAAGTCAGCTATGGCTACACCTTC; cdr3_aa: CASSPTGEVSYGYTF
clone_size: NA; j_call: TRBJ1-2; v_call: TRBV5-6; d_call: NA; cdr3_nt: TGTGCCAGCGGGCCCCTGGGCTATGGCTACACCTTC; cdr3_aa: CASGPLGYGYTF
clone_size: NA; j_call: TRBJ2-5; v_call: TRBV7-2; d_call: NA; cdr3_nt: TGTGCCAGCGGCCCCCGCGGGGACTACCAAGAGACCCAGTACTTC; cdr3_aa: CASGPRGDYQETQYF
clone_size: NA; j_call: TRBJ2-3; v_call: TRBV7-2; d_call: TRBD1; cdr3_nt: TGTGCCAGCAGCGAAACCGGGACAGGCCTCACAGATACGCAGTATTTT; cdr3_aa: CASSETGTGLTDTQYF
clone_size: NA; j_call: TRBJ1-1; v_call: TRBV4-2; d_call: NA; cdr3_nt: TGTGCCAGCAGCCAAGGCGGTCAGCACACTGAAGCTTTCTTT; cdr3_aa: CASSQGGQHTEAFF
clone_size: few; j_call: TRBJ2-3; v_call: TRBV4-2; d_call: NA; cdr3_nt: TGTGCCAGCAGCCAAGAGACCCTAGGGCGGGGGCAACATTTT; cdr3_aa: CASSQETLGRGQHF
clone_size: NA; j_call: TRBJ2-1; v_call: TRBV5-6; d_call: TRBD2; cdr3_nt: TGTGCCAGCAGGGGCGGGGGTCTGTACAATGAGCAGTTCTTC; cdr3_aa: CASRGGGLYNEQFF
clone_size: NA; j_call: TRBJ1-4; v_call: TRBV27; d_call: TRBD1; cdr3_nt: TGTGCCAGCAGGTCTTGGAGACAGGGTAATGAAAAACTGTTTTTT; cdr3_aa: CASRSWRQGNEKLFF
clone_size: NA; j_call: TRBJ2-5; v_call: TRBV5-4; d_call: TRBD1; cdr3_nt: TGTGCCAGCAGCTTACTACAGGGGCTAGAGACCCAGTACTTC; cdr3_aa: CASSLLQGLETQYF
clone_size: once; j_call: TRBJ1-5; v_call: TRBV7-2; d_call: TRBD1; cdr3_nt: TGTGCCAGCAGCCGGGGACAGCCTGATCAGCCCCAGCATTTT; cdr3_aa: CASSRGQPDQPQHF
clone_size: once; j_call: TRBJ2-7; v_call: TRBV11-2; d_call: TRBD1; cdr3_nt: TGTGCCAGCAGCTCTATCAGTACAGGGGGCCAGTTCTACGAGCAGTACTTC; cdr3_aa: CASSSISTGGQFYEQYF
clone_size: few; j_call: TRBJ2-5; v_call: TRBV7-9; d_call: TRBD2; cdr3_nt: TGTGCCAGCAGCGCAGGACTAGCGGGAGGATTGGTTCGAGAGACCCAGTACTTC; cdr3_aa: CASSAGLAGGLVRETQYF
clone_size: NA; j_call: TRBJ1-1; v_call: TRBV6-5; d_call: TRBD1; cdr3_nt: TGTGCCAGCAAAGTCACAGGGGGCTCGAACACTGAAGCTTTCTTT; cdr3_aa: CASKVTGGSNTEAFF
clone_size: NA; j_call: TRBJ1-5; v_call: TRBV30; d_call: NA; cdr3_nt: TGTGCCTGGAGTGTACGAGGGTTTCATCTTAGCAATCAGCCCCAGCATTTT; cdr3_aa: CAWSVRGFHLSNQPQHF
clone_size: NA; j_call: TRBJ1-6; v_call: TRBV5-4; d_call: NA; cdr3_nt: TGTGCCAGCAGCTTGGCCGGGGGGAGATCACCCCTCCACTTT; cdr3_aa: CASSLAGGRSPLHF
clone_size: NA; j_call: TRBJ2-1; v_call: TRBV4-2; d_call: TRBD1; cdr3_nt: TGTGCCAGCAGCCAAGTCCGGCAGGGGGCTAATGAGCAGTTCTTC; cdr3_aa: CASSQVRQGANEQFF
clone_size: NA; j_call: TRBJ2-1; v_call: TRBV19; d_call: NA; cdr3_nt: TGTGCCAGTAGTATAGGACAGAGAGGCTACAATGAGCAGTTCTTC; cdr3_aa: CASSIGQRGYNEQFF
clone_size: NA; j_call: TRBJ2-5; v_call: TRBV7-3; d_call: NA; cdr3_nt: TGTGCCAGCAGCGCATCGACTTGGCAGTCGACCCAGTACTTC; cdr3_aa: CASSASTWQSTQYF
clone_size: few; j_call: TRBJ2-5; v_call: TRBV7-9; d_call: NA; cdr3_nt: TGTGCCAGCAGCTTAGCGCGTAGGGGAATTGAGACCCAGTACTTC; cdr3_aa: CASSLARRGIETQYF
clone_size: NA; j_call: TRBJ1-4; v_call: TRBV2; d_call: NA; cdr3_nt: TGTGCCAGCAATGGGGGGTCTAATGAAAAACTGTTTTTT; cdr3_aa: CASNGGSNEKLFF
clone_size: few; j_call: TRBJ2-3; v_call: TRBV7-2; d_call: NA; cdr3_nt: TGTGCCAGCAGCTTAGAGGAGACAGATACGCAGTATTTT; cdr3_aa: CASSLEETDTQYF
clone_size: NA; j_call: TRBJ2-5; v_call: TRBV5-4; d_call: NA; cdr3_nt: TGTGCCAGCAGCCCCGGACAGAGGGTAGGGCAAGAGACCCAGTACTTC; cdr3_aa: CASSPGQRVGQETQYF
clone_size: NA; j_call: TRBJ1-1; v_call: TRBV2; d_call: TRBD1; cdr3_nt: TGTGCCAGCAGGGGGGACAGCAAGAACACTGAAGCTTTCTTT; cdr3_aa: CASRGDSKNTEAFF
clone_size: NA; j_call: TRBJ1-6; v_call: TRBV5-8; d_call: TRBD1; cdr3_nt: TGTGCCAGCAGCTCTGGACAGGACGCCTCATCTAATTCACCCCTCCACTTT; cdr3_aa: CASSSGQDASSNSPLHF
clone_size: NA; j_call: TRBJ1-4; v_call: TRBV5-1; d_call: TRBD1; cdr3_nt: TGCGCCAGCAGCCAAGGGGACAGCTTTGAAAAACTGTTTTTT; cdr3_aa: CASSQGDSFEKLFF
clone_size: NA; j_call: TRBJ2-3; v_call: TRBV9; d_call: TRBD1; cdr3_nt: TGTGCCAGCAGCGGGCCGGGACAGGGGTTTGCAGATACGCAGTATTTT; cdr3_aa: CASSGPGQGFADTQYF
clone_size: NA; j_call: TRBJ1-5; v_call: TRBV28; d_call: NA; cdr3_nt: TGTGCCAGCAGTACAGGCGTTGAGGGCAATCAGCCCCAGCATTTT; cdr3_aa: CASSTGVEGNQPQHF
clone_size: NA; j_call: TRBJ1-5; v_call: TRBV9; d_call: NA; cdr3_nt: TGTGCCAGCAGCCCAGGGATGATCGAGCCCCAGCATTTT; cdr3_aa: CASSPGMIEPQHF